These 9 T cell receptor beta chains came from one sample sequenced in a study of T cell changes during pregnancy in multiple sclerosis. Generated by immunoSEQ multiplex PCR, the TCRdb table keeps only in-frame clones and is missing some. The sample consists of about 60,000 clones, 92% of them appearing once. The input for sequencing was peripheral blood, taken in the first trimester of pregnancy. All receptors derive from a female donor with multiple sclerosis, enrolled in a pregnancy study.

CDR3 coding DNA: TGTGCCAGCAGTTATGGTGGAGCGAATCAGCCCCAGCATTTT. This codes for CASSYGGANQPQHF. The chain links TRBV6-5 to TRBJ1-5; D gene uncertain. The CDR3 length is 14 residues. Trimming pared 3 bases from V and 4 bases from J, leaving 10 bases between. CDR1 MNHEY and CDR2 SVGAGI come from the germline V gene.

The chain carries TRBV15 and TRBJ2-7; 7 positions agree with TRBD2. J was trimmed by 1 base and V by 1 base; bases with no gene match: 22. CDR1 LNHNV and CDR2 YYDKDF come from the germline V gene (reference sequence). This CDR3 comprises 21 residues. For the CDR3, the DNA is TGTGCCACCAGCAGAGTACCCCACCCCCTAGCGGCAGCGAGAGTGTCCTACGAGCAGTACTTC. This sequence encodes CATSRVPHPLAAARVSYEQYF.

This clone was seen only once. The genes are TRBV4-3 and TRBJ1-2; D not resolved. This CDR3 has 14 residues. V was clipped by 0 bases and J by 4 bases, with 9 bases between them. Germline CDR1 and CDR2: LGHNA and YSLEER. The DNA for the CDR3 is TGCGCCAGCAGCCAAGAATTGTGGGCCTATGGCTACACCTTC. Its translation is CASSQELWAYGYTF.

The chain has TRBV7-2 and TRBJ2-3; 11 positions match TRBD2. The CDR3 sequence is 15 residues long. V lost 8 bases and J lost 3; bases outside the gene matches: 7. Germline V CDR1 and CDR2: SGHTA, FQGNSA. CDR3 protein: CASGLAGGGTDTQYF. The CDR3 region has the DNA TGTGCCAGCGGCCTAGCGGGGGGAGGTACAGATACGCAGTATTTT.

V and J are TRBV30 and TRBJ1-2; D is ambiguous. Germline-derived CDR1 and CDR2 are GTSNPN and SVGIG (reference sequence). The CDR3 runs to 12 residues. Trimming stripped 3 bases from V and 7 bases from J, with 12 bases between. CDR3 in DNA: TGTGCCTGGAGGCGCCGGGCGGGTGGCTACACCTTC. Protein product: CAWRRRAGGYTF.

The chain recombines TRBV29-1 with TRBJ1-2; no reliable D call. Trimming left V 7 bases short and J 2 bases short, with 8 bases between. The CDR3 is 11 amino acids. Germline V lookup: CDR1 SQVTM, CDR2 ANQGSEA. The CDR3, as DNA: TGCAGCGCCATAACAAACTATGGCTACACCTTC. Translating gives CSAITNYGYTF.

The rearrangement links TRBV2 to TRBJ2-1, with TRBD2 matching over 8 bases. The V gene end was trimmed by 0 bases and the J gene end by 0 bases; junction bases not matched to a gene: 10. From germline, CDR1 is SNHLY and CDR2 FYNNEI. The CDR3 has 19 amino acids. The CDR3 DNA reads as TGTGCCAGCAGTGAAGCTCCCCTGGGAAGCGGGGGCTCCTACAATGAGCAGTTCTTC. Amino acids: CASSEAPLGSGGSYNEQFF. The variable domain in full, with the rest retrieved from reference TRBV2 and TRBJ2-1, is EPEVTQTPSHQVTQMGQEVILRCVPISNHLYFYWYRQILGQKVEFLVSFYNNEISEKSEIFDDQFSVERPDGSNFTLKIRSTKLEDSAMYFCASSEAPLGSGGSYNEQFFGPGTRLTVL.

V gene TRBV18 combines with J gene TRBJ2-2; 10 bases are a match to TRBD2. The germline V gene has CDR1 KGHSH and CDR2 LQKENI. J was trimmed by 0 bases and V by 2 bases; bases with no gene match: 9. The CDR3 has 19 amino acids. CDR3 bases: TGTGCCAGCTCACCAAACCGAGTTAGCGGGGGGACGAACACCGGGGAGCTGTTTTTT. Translated: CASSPNRVSGGTNTGELFF.

The gene calls are TRBV6-1 and TRBJ1-2; D is uncertain. The CDR3 loop spans 16 amino acids. Germline loops: CDR1 MNHNS, CDR2 SASEGT. V was trimmed by 2 bases and J by 5 bases, leaving 18 bases between them. CDR3 in amino acids: CASSEPRPGGRYGYTF. Here the CDR3 DNA reads TGTGCCAGCAGTGAACCCCGTCCGGGCGGGAGGTATGGCTACACCTTC.